The rows below give T cell receptor beta chains drawn from one sample of a study of T cell responses to AZD1222 COVID-19 vaccine. Profiled with immunoSEQ multiplex PCR; TCRdb holds only in-frame clones, not every one. In the table there are 160,000 or so clones, approximately 91% of which are singletons. The sequencing here drew on peripheral blood, taken on day 0 of AZD1222 vaccination. These receptors all come from an adult in good health. CDR3s include the opening cysteine and the closing phenylalanine or tryptophan. Fields, in order: J gene, V gene, CDR3 protein.

j_call: TRBJ1-3
v_call: TRBV6-5
cdr3_aa: CASSSHRAGAGNTIYF

j_call: TRBJ1-1
v_call: TRBV28
cdr3_aa: CASSLPSGWNTEAFF

j_call: TRBJ1-3
v_call: TRBV14
cdr3_aa: CASSRRQGAGNTIYF

j_call: TRBJ1-1
v_call: TRBV4-2
cdr3_aa: CASSRAGGNTEAFF

j_call: TRBJ2-7
v_call: TRBV4-2
cdr3_aa: CASSQGTGQGVYEQYF

j_call: TRBJ1-6
v_call: TRBV5-6
cdr3_aa: CASSLRDREYSPLHF

j_call: TRBJ2-3
v_call: TRBV11-2
cdr3_aa: CASSFEDDTQYF

j_call: TRBJ1-1
v_call: TRBV30
cdr3_aa: CAWSSVNTEAFF

j_call: TRBJ2-7
v_call: TRBV28
cdr3_aa: CASTPGTASSYEQYF

j_call: TRBJ2-1
v_call: TRBV4-2
cdr3_aa: CASRPGGAGTEQFF

j_call: TRBJ1-2
v_call: TRBV11-2
cdr3_aa: CASSLYNGVAYGYTF

j_call: TRBJ1-1
v_call: TRBV27
cdr3_aa: CASRRTGGTEAFF

j_call: TRBJ1-4
v_call: TRBV5-6
cdr3_aa: CASSSYRVGVGEKLFF